The table lists the clone carrying this T cell receptor beta chain with a count of one. These data originate in a study of shared clonotypes between healthy human individuals. Sequencing was performed with immunoSEQ multiplex PCR; in TCRdb, only in-frame clones are kept and a portion is missing. This sample has about 2.3 million clones; 80% to 95% occur once, and the top ten carry about 0.36%. Per germline, CDR1 MNHEY and CDR2 SVGAGI. This CDR3 has 15 residues. Unmatched junction bases numbered 10, after V lost 6 bases and J lost 5 bases. This sequence originates from a man younger than 35 in good health. Some clones in this sample may be carry-over from other donors' samples. The specimen was naive CD4+ T cells from PBMCs. Sample subset: CD45RA+ positively selected. The J gene is TRBJ2-7, the V gene TRBV6-5; TRBD2 aligns across 10 bases. Written as DNA, the CDR3 is TGTGCCAGCAGCCGCACCCCGACTAGCGGGCACGAGCAGTACTTC. It is translated as CASSRTPTSGHEQYF.